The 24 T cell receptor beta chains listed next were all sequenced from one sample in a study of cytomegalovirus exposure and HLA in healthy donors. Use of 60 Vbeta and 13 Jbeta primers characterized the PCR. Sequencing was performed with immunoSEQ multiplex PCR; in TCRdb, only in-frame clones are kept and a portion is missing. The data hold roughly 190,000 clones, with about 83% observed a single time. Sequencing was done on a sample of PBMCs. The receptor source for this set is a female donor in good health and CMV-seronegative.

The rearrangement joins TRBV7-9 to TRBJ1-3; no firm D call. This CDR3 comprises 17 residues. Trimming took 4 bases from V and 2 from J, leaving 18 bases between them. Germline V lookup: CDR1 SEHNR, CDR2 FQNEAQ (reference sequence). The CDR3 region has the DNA TGTGCCAGCAGCTCCCCCCCCCGGGTATTGACTGGAAACACCATATATTTT. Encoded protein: CASSSPPRVLTGNTIYF.

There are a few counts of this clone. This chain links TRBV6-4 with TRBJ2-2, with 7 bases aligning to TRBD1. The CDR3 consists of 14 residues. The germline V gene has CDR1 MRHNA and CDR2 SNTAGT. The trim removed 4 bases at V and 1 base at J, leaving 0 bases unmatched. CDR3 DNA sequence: TGTGCCAGCAGTGGGGACAGGAACACCGGGGAGCTGTTTTTT. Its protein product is CASSGDRNTGELFF.

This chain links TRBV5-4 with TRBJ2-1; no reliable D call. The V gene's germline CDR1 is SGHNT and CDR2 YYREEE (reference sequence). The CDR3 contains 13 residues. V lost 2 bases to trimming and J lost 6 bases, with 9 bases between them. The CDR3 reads CASSFKSFNEQFF. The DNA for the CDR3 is TGTGCCAGCAGCTTTAAGAGTTTCAATGAGCAGTTCTTC. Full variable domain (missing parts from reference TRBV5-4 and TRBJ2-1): ETGVTQSPTHLIKTRGQQVTLRCSSQSGHNTVSWYQQALGQGPQFIFQYYREEENGRGNFPPRFSGLQFPNYSSELNVNALELDDSALYLCASSFKSFNEQFFGPGTRLTVL.

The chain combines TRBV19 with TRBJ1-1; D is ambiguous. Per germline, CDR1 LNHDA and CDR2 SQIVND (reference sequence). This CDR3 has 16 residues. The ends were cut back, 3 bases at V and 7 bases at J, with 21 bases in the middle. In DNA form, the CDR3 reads TGTGCCAGTAGTATGGGAGGCCGGGTCGCCAGACTTGAAGCTTTCTTT. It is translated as CASSMGGRVARLEAFF.

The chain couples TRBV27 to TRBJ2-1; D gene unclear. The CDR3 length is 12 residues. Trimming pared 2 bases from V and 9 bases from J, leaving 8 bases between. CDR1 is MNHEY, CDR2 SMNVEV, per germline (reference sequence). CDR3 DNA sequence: TGTGCCAGCAGTTTAGGAGTGGGTGAGCAGTTCTTC. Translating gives CASSLGVGEQFF.

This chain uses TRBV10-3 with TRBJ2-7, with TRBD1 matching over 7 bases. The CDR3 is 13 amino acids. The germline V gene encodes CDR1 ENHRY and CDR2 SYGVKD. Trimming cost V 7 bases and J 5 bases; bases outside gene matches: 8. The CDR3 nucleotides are TGTGCCATCAAGGGGGCCCAAGAGGACGAGCAGTACTTC. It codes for CAIKGAQEDEQYF.

CDR3 in amino acids: CASSQDRGALIYGYTF. In nucleotides, the CDR3 is TGCGCCAGCAGCCAAGACCGGGGAGCCCTCATCTATGGCTACACCTTC. The V call is TRBV4-3, the J call TRBJ1-2, with D unresolved. CDR1 LGHNA and CDR2 YSLEER come from the germline V gene. The CDR3 spans 16 residues. V lost 0 bases and J lost 4, with 15 bases in between.

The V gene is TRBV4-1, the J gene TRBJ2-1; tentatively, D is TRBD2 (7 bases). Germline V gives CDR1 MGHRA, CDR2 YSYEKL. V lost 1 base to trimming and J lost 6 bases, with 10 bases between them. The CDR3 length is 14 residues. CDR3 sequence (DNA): TGCGCCAGCAGCCAAGGCGGGGGCCTCAATGAGCAGTTCTTC. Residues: CASSQGGGLNEQFF.

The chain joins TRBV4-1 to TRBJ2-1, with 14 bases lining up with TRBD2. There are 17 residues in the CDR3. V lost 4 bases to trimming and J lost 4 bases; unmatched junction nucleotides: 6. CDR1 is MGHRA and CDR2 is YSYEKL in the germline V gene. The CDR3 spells CASSPTGLAGDYNEQFF. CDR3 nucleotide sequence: TGCGCCAGCAGCCCGACGGGACTAGCGGGAGATTACAATGAGCAGTTCTTC.

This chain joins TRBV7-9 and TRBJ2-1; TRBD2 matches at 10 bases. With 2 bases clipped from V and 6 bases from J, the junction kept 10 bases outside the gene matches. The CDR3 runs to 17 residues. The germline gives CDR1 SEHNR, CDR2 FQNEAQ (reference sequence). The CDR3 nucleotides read TGTGCCAGCAGCTTACTAGCGGGGGCCCCTCTGGCCAATGAGCAGTTCTTC. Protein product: CASSLLAGAPLANEQFF.

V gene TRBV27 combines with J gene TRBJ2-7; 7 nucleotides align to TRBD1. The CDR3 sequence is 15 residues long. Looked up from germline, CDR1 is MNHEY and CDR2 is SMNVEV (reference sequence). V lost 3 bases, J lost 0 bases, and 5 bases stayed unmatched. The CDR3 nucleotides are TGTGCCAGCAGTTTTTTTGGGACAGTCTCCTACGAGCAGTACTTC. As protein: CASSFFGTVSYEQYF.

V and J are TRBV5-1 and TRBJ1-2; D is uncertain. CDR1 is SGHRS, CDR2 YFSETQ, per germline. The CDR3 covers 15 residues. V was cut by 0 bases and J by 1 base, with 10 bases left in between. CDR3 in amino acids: CASSLEGGINYGYTF. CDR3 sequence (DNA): TGCGCCAGCAGCTTGGAAGGCGGAATTAACTATGGCTACACCTTC.

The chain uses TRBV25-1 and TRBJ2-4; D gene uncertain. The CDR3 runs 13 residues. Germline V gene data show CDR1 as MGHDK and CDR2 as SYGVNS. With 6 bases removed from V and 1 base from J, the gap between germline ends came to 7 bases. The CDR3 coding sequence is TGTGCCAGCAGCGGGTCGGCCAAAAACATTCAGTACTTC. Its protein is CASSGSAKNIQYF.

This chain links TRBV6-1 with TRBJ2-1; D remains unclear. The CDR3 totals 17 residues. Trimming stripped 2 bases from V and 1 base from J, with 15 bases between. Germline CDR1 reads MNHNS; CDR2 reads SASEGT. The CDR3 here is CASSERVGRPSYNEQFF. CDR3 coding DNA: TGTGCCAGCAGTGAACGAGTGGGCAGGCCTTCCTACAATGAGCAGTTCTTC.

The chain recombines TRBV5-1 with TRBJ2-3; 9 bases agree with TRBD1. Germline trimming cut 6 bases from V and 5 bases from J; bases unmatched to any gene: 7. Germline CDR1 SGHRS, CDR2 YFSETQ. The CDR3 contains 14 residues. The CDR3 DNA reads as TGCGCCAGCACCTCTGGACAGGGGATAGATACGCAGTATTTT. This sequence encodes CASTSGQGIDTQYF. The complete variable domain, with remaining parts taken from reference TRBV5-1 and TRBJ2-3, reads KAGVTQTPRYLIKTRGQQVTLSCSPISGHRSVSWYQQTPGQGLQFLFEYFSETQRNKGNFPGRFSGRQFSNSRSEMNVSTLELGDSALYLCASTSGQGIDTQYFGPGTRLTVL.

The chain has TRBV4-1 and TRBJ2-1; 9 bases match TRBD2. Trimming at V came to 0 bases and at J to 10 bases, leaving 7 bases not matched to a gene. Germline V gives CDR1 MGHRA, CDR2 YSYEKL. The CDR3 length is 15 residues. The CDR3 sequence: CASSQDPAGGGEQFF. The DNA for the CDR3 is TGCGCCAGCAGCCAAGATCCAGCGGGGGGCGGGGAGCAGTTCTTC.

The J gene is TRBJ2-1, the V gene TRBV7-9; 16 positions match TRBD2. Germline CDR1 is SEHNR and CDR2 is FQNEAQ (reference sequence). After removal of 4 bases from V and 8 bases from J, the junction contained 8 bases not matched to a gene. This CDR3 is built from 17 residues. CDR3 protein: CASSSGTSGRALDEQFF. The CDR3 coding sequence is TGTGCCAGCAGCTCAGGGACTAGCGGGAGGGCCTTGGATGAGCAGTTCTTC.

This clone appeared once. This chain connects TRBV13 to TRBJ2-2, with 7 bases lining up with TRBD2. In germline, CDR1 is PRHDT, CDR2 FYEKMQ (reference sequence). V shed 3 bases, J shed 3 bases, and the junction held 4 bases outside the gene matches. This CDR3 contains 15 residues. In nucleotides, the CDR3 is TGTGCCAGCAGCTTTCGGGGGGTCTACACCGGGGAGCTGTTTTTT. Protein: CASSFRGVYTGELFF.

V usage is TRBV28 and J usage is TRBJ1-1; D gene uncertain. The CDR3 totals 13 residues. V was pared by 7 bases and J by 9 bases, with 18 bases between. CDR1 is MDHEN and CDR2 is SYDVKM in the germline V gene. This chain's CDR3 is CASTPRAADKAFF. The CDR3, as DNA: TGTGCCAGCACCCCGAGGGCAGCAGATAAAGCTTTCTTT.

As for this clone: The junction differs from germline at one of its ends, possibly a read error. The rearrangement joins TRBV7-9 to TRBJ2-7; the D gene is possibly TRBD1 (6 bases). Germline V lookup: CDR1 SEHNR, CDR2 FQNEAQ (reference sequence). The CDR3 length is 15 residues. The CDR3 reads CSSSSIQGPSYEQYF. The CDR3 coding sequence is TGTTCCAGCAGCTCGATACAGGGACCCTCCTACGAGCAGTACTTC.

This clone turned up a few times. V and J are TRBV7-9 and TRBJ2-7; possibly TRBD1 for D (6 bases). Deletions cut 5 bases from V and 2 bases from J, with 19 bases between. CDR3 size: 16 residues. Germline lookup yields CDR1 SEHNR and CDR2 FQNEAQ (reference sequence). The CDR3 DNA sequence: TGTGCCAGCAGCCTATCTCCCGGGACACCAGCCTACGAGCAGTACTTC. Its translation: CASSLSPGTPAYEQYF.

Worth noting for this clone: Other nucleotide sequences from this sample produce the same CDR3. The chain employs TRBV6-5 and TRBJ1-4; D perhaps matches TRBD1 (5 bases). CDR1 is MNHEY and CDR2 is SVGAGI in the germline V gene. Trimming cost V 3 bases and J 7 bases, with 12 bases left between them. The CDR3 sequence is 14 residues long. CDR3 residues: CASSYGGSSEKLFF. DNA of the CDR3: TGTGCCAGCAGTTATGGGGGGTCTTCTGAAAAACTGTTTTTT.

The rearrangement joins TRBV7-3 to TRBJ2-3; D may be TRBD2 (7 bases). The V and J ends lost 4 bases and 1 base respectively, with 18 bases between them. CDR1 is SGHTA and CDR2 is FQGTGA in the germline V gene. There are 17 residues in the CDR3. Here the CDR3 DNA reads TGTGCCAGCAGCTCCAAAGGGGGGGGCCGGGGCACAGATACGCAGTATTTT. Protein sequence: CASSSKGGGRGTDTQYF. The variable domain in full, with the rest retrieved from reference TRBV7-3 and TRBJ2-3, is GAGVSQTPSNKVTEKGKYVELRCDPISGHTALYWYRQSLGQGPEFLIYFQGTGAADDSGLPNDRFFAVRPEGSVSTLKIQRTERGDSAVYLCASSSKGGGRGTDTQYFGPGTRLTVL.

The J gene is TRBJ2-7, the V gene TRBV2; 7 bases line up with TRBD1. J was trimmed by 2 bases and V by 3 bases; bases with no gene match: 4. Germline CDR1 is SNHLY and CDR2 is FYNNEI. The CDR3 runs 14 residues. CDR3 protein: CASSDQGETYEQYF. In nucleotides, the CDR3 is TGTGCCAGCAGTGACCAGGGGGAAACCTACGAGCAGTACTTC.